These 10 T cell receptor beta chains originate from one sample sequenced in a study of blood T cell repertoires in COVID-19 (dated by TCRdb to 2020 to 2022). The library was generated by the immunoSEQ multiplex PCR assay. TCRdb stores this immuneACCESS table with in-frame sequences only. Part of the clones is absent; in the studies checked, under half of the shortfall reflects unresolved V genes, and no reason is known for the rest. This sample is represented by approximately 470,000 clones; roughly nine tenths of them were singletons. Roughly 0.7% of the sample comes from the top ten. The sample taken for sequencing was PBMCs or T cells enriched from blood (not recorded which). The receptors derive from a woman aged 18-29 years who had recovered from COVID-19.

The rearrangement links TRBV3-1 (or the pseudogene TRBV3-2) to TRBJ1-3, with D perhaps matching TRBD1 (5 bases). V lost 7 bases and J lost 0, with 16 bases in between. Germline V gene lookup returns CDR1 LGHDT and CDR2 YNNKEL (reference sequence). The CDR3 extends over 16 amino acids. CDR3 residues: CASTFRTGHSGNTIYF. As DNA, the CDR3 is TGTGCCAGCACCTTCAGGACCGGACACTCTGGAAACACCATATATTTT.

The chain links TRBV19 to TRBJ2-1; a possible D gene is TRBD1 (6 bases). Between the trimmed V and J ends, which lost 6 bases and 9 bases, there was a span of 18 bases. The germline CDR1 and CDR2 sequences are LNHDA and SQIVND (reference sequence). The length of the CDR3 is 14 residues. CDR3: CASSVQGGTGEQFF. In nucleotides, the CDR3 is TGTGCCAGTAGCGTACAGGGTGGCACGGGTGAGCAGTTCTTC.

The rearrangement joins TRBV7-9 to TRBJ2-7; TRBD1 matches at 7 bases. Losses at the gene ends were 6 bases for V and 0 bases for J; bases not matched to a gene: 5. The CDR3 length is 14 residues. Germline values: CDR1 SEHNR, CDR2 FQNEAQ (reference sequence). The CDR3 here is CASSRTGASYEQYF. In DNA form, the CDR3 reads TGTGCCAGCAGTCGGACAGGAGCCTCCTACGAGCAGTACTTC.

The rearrangement uses TRBV9 and TRBJ2-2, with 11 bases matching TRBD2. CDR1 SGDLS and CDR2 YYNGEE come from the germline V gene. The CDR3 extends over 15 amino acids. V lost 8 bases, J lost 6 bases, and 9 bases stayed unmatched. In nucleotides, the CDR3 is TGTGCCAGTCGCCGGACTAGCGGGTCACCCGGGGAGCTGTTTTTT. The encoded protein is CASRRTSGSPGELFF. The variable domain in full, with the rest retrieved from reference TRBV9 and TRBJ2-2, is DSGVTQTPKHLITATGQRVTLRCSPRSGDLSVYWYQQSLDQGLQFLIQYYNGEERAKGNILERFSAQQFPDLHSELNLSSLELGDSALYFCASRRTSGSPGELFFGEGSRLTVL.

The rearrangement uses TRBV7-9 and TRBJ1-1, with 12 bases identical to TRBD1. This CDR3 is built from 18 residues. The trim removed 2 bases at V and 5 bases at J, leaving 12 bases unmatched. Germline V gives CDR1 SEHNR, CDR2 FQNEAQ (reference sequence). CDR3 coding DNA: TGTGCCAGCAGCTTACCAAAAACCGGGACAGGGGGCAGAACTGAAGCTTTCTTT. Amino acid sequence: CASSLPKTGTGGRTEAFF.

The chain combines TRBV2 with TRBJ2-5; 7 bases are a match to TRBD2. The CDR3 extends over 15 amino acids. With V trimmed by 3 bases and J by 3 bases, 7 bases remained unmatched. Per germline, CDR1 SNHLY and CDR2 FYNNEI. CDR3 amino acids: CASSEGLSVKETQYF. The DNA for the CDR3 is TGTGCCAGCAGTGAGGGACTAAGCGTGAAAGAGACCCAGTACTTC.

The chain joins TRBV7-9 to TRBJ1-6, with 8 bases aligning to TRBD1. V shed 10 bases, J shed 0 bases, and the junction held 5 bases outside the gene matches. Germline V gene lookup returns CDR1 SEHNR and CDR2 FQNEAQ (reference sequence). The CDR3 runs to 15 residues. This chain's CDR3 is CATGQGSSYNSPLHF. The DNA for the CDR3 is TGTGCCACCGGACAGGGTAGCTCCTATAATTCACCCCTCCACTTT. Using reference TRBV7-9 and TRBJ1-6 for the parts outside the CDR3, the full variable domain is DTGVSQNPRHKITKRGQNVTFRCDPISEHNRLYWYRQTLGQGPEFLTYFQNEAQLEKSRLLSDRFSAERPKGSFSTLEIQRTEQGDSAMYLCATGQGSSYNSPLHFGNGTRLTVT.

The J gene is TRBJ2-1, the V gene TRBV6-5; TRBD2 might be the D (7 bases). Germline lookup yields CDR1 MNHEY and CDR2 SVGAGI. The CDR3 extends over 16 amino acids. V shed 3 bases and J shed 6 bases, with 18 bases lying between them. The CDR3 region has the DNA TGTGCCAGCAGTTATCGGGGAGGGGGGGCCGTCAATGAGCAGTTCTTC. Its protein is CASSYRGGGAVNEQFF.

This clone was seen a handful of times. The rearrangement links TRBV5-6 to TRBJ1-6; D perhaps matches TRBD1 (5 bases). CDR3 length equals 15 residues. Germline V CDR1 and CDR2: SGHDT, YYEEEE. Between the trimmed V and J ends, which lost 0 bases and 7 bases, there was a span of 11 bases. The CDR3 region is CASSLGGAGNSPLHF. The CDR3 region has the DNA TGTGCCAGCAGCTTGGGGGGCGCGGGGAATTCACCCCTCCACTTT. The full variable domain, completed using reference TRBV5-6 and TRBJ1-6, is DAGVTQSPTHLIKTRGQQVTLRCSPKSGHDTVSWYQQALGQGPQFIFQYYEEEERQRGNFPDRFSGHQFPNYSSELNVNALLLGDSALYLCASSLGGAGNSPLHFGNGTRLTVT.

The gene calls are TRBV5-4 and TRBJ2-5, with 7 bases fitting TRBD1. The trim removed 4 bases at V and 5 bases at J, leaving 8 bases unmatched. Germline values: CDR1 SGHNT, CDR2 YYREEE (reference sequence). The CDR3 is made up of 14 amino acids. CDR3 region: CASSPQGKKETQYF. The CDR3 DNA sequence: TGTGCCAGCAGCCCACAGGGGAAGAAGGAGACCCAGTACTTC. Looking up the rest from reference TRBV5-4 and TRBJ2-5 gives the full variable domain: ETGVTQSPTHLIKTRGQQVTLRCSSQSGHNTVSWYQQALGQGPQFIFQYYREEENGRGNFPPRFSGLQFPNYSSELNVNALELDDSALYLCASSPQGKKETQYFGPGTRLLVL.